This TCR beta chain was recovered during a study of T cell changes during pregnancy in multiple sclerosis. The protocol was immunoSEQ multiplex PCR, while the TCRdb copy is restricted to in-frame clones and leaves out a portion. The sample gives approximately 110,000 clones, roughly nine tenths of which show up once; 3% to 3.5% is in the top ten. There are 15 residues in the CDR3. Germline V lookup: CDR1 MGHRA, CDR2 YSYEKL. Trimming took off 4 bases at V and 6 bases at J, with 18 bases between the two ends. This sequence originates from a female donor with multiple sclerosis, enrolled in a pregnancy study. The source was peripheral blood, collected after pregnancy. The chain has TRBV4-1 and TRBJ1-2; a weak D match, TRBD1 (5 bases). CDR3 sequence (DNA): TGCGCCAGCAGCCCAACAAGGGGAATTTTAAATGGCTACACCTTC. Residues: CASSPTRGILNGYTF.